There are many counts of the clone carrying this TCR beta chain. Unique molecular identifiers were used in preparing the TCRbeta library. Each CDR3 protein is one row after TCRdb ran MiXCR on the PCR reads. The table shows more than 90,000 distinct CDR3 sequences, with 7% to 9% occurring only once. The sample comes from a study of T-cell reconstitution after alpha-beta-depleted transplantation in children. CDR1 and CDR2 (germline): SSHAT, FNYEAQ (reference sequence). V was shortened by 8 bases and J by 3 bases, with 13 bases between the two germline ends. The CDR3 has 13 residues. The chain recombines TRBV7-7 with TRBJ2-5; D is ambiguous. This sequence originates from a human donor who donated a stem cell graft to a child with congenital amegakaryocytic thrombocytopenia. Source: PBMCs from the stem cell graft donor, taken from the stem cell graft. The CDR3 loop reads CASSYGAEETQYF. CDR3 sequence (DNA): TGTGCCAGCTCCTACGGCGCCGAAGAGACCCAGTACTTC.